This T cell receptor beta chain was profiled in a study of blood T cells in healthy people across ages. Overall study context: About one barcoded TCR beta cDNA was captured per two T cells. Study results and limitations: The study could not conclusively compare naive and antigen-experienced cells, given its unsorted PBMCs. More naive CD4+ cells and higher diversity marked long-lived donors relative to aged donors.

Losses at the gene ends were 4 bases for V and 6 bases for J; bases not matched to a gene: 4. The CDR3 has 14 residues. Germline CDR1 is MNHEY and CDR2 is SVGEGT. For this clonotype: Its specificity is unknown.

Then a second PCR, running about 6 to 11 cycles, was carried out with a sample-barcoded 5' primer and a J-beta primer mix. TCRdb called the 5' RACE reads again in MiXCR, with one record for every CDR3 protein. The sample records 660,000 or so distinct CDR3 sequences, roughly 53% being singletons. The specimen was blood. The V call is TRBV6-2 or TRBV6-3, the J call TRBJ1-2, with TRBD1 identical over 11 bases. The source is a man in his 60s in good health. CDR3 residues: CASSSSDRGHGYTF. The CDR3 nucleotides read TGTGCCAGCAGTTCCTCGGACAGGGGGCATGGCTACACCTTC.